The 17 T cell receptor beta chains listed next were all sequenced from one sample in a study of cytomegalovirus exposure and HLA in healthy donors. Profiling relied on immunoSEQ multiplex PCR, and the TCRdb table lists in-frame clones only, not all of them. In the table there are some 56,000 clones, around 93% of which are singletons. Sample: PBMCs. The receptors were sampled from a woman between 18 and 30 years old in good health and CMV-seropositive.

The CDR3 sequence: CASSRGTGNSDGYTF. In DNA form, the CDR3 reads TGTGCCAGCAGCCGTGGGACAGGGAATTCCGATGGCTACACCTTC. This chain connects TRBV5-4 to TRBJ1-2, with 9 nucleotides matching TRBD1. CDR1 SGHNT and CDR2 YYREEE come from the germline V gene (reference sequence). The V segment lost 4 bases and the J segment 6 bases; nucleotides outside the gene matches: 10. This CDR3 region has 15 residues.

The rearrangement joins TRBV5-1 to TRBJ2-7; TRBD2 matches 7 bases. This CDR3 region has 15 residues. The germline gives CDR1 SGHRS, CDR2 YFSETQ. The V and J ends lost 0 bases and 3 bases, in that order; junction bases with no gene match: 6. The CDR3 DNA reads TGCGCCAGCAGCTTGGTGGCTAGCGGACTCTACGAGCAGTACTTC. It encodes CASSLVASGLYEQYF. The full variable domain, its missing parts supplied by reference TRBV5-1 and TRBJ2-7, is KAGVTQTPRYLIKTRGQQVTLSCSPISGHRSVSWYQQTPGQGLQFLFEYFSETQRNKGNFPGRFSGRQFSNSRSEMNVSTLELGDSALYLCASSLVASGLYEQYFGPGTRLTVT.

The rearrangement links TRBV4-1 to TRBJ1-1, with D uncertain. The CDR3 is 14 amino acids. Trimming took off 3 bases at V and 0 bases at J, with 8 bases between the two ends. CDR1 MGHRA and CDR2 YSYEKL come from the germline V gene. The DNA for the CDR3 is TGCGCCAGCAGCCATCTGGCAGTGAACACTGAAGCTTTCTTT. This codes for CASSHLAVNTEAFF.

The chain links TRBV6-5 to TRBJ2-2; no reliable D call. In germline, CDR1 is MNHEY, CDR2 SVGAGI. V lost 8 bases to trimming and J lost 1 base, with 5 bases between them. The CDR3 is 12 residues long. The CDR3 sequence: CASHRNTGELFF. The CDR3 coding sequence is TGTGCCAGCCACAGGAACACCGGGGAGCTGTTTTTT.

The chain carries TRBV5-1 and TRBJ1-2; D not certain. The CDR3 covers 14 residues. Deletions cut 2 bases from V and 6 bases from J, with 14 bases between. Looked up from germline, CDR1 is SGHRS and CDR2 is YFSETQ. The CDR3 reads CASSLLPAAHGYTF. CDR3 nucleotide sequence: TGCGCCAGCAGCTTATTGCCAGCAGCGCATGGCTACACCTTC.

The chain has TRBV11-2 and TRBJ2-1, with 11 bases matching TRBD2. Germline trimming cut 5 bases from V and 10 bases from J; bases unmatched to any gene: 16. This CDR3 has 17 residues. The germline gives CDR1 SGHAT, CDR2 FQNNGV. The CDR3 nucleotides are TGTGCCAGCAGCCCAACTCCTACTAGCGGGGGCAGAGGGGAGCAGTTCTTC. Encoded protein: CASSPTPTSGGRGEQFF. Combining the CDR3 with reference TRBV11-2 and TRBJ2-1 gives the whole variable domain EAGVAQSPRYKIIEKRQSVAFWCNPISGHATLYWYQQILGQGPKLLIQFQNNGVVDDSQLPKDRFSAERLKGVDSTLKIQPAKLEDSAVYLCASSPTPTSGGRGEQFFGPGTRLTVL.

Concerning this clone itself: The junction differs from germline at one of its ends, possibly a read error. J is TRBJ2-1 and V is TRBV6-5; 9 bases are shared with TRBD2. The germline V gene encodes CDR1 MNHEY and CDR2 SVGAGI. The length of the CDR3 is 13 residues. CDR3 coding DNA: TGCAGTAGCGGGGGTTCGTCCTACAATGAGCAGTTCTTC. It specifies CSSGGSSYNEQFF.

This clone was seen just once. The chain links TRBV18 to TRBJ1-4; unclear D gene. This CDR3 is 14 amino acids long. Trimming stripped 0 bases from V and 7 bases from J, with 9 bases between. Germline V gene sequence: CDR1 KGHSH, CDR2 LQKENI. CDR3 coding DNA: TGTGCCAGCTCACCACCGACGGTAGCTGAAAAACTGTTTTTT. It codes for CASSPPTVAEKLFF.

The rearrangement links TRBV7-9 to TRBJ1-5; TRBD1 matches at 8 bases. CDR1 is SEHNR, CDR2 FQNEAQ, per germline (reference sequence). This CDR3 is built from 16 residues. V gave up 5 bases and J gave up 4 bases; unmatched junction bases: 10. The CDR3 is CASSGRTGSANQPQHF. CDR3 bases: TGTGCCAGCAGCGGCAGGACAGGGAGTGCAAATCAGCCCCAGCATTTT. The complete variable domain, with remaining parts taken from reference TRBV7-9 and TRBJ1-5, reads DTGVSQNPRHKITKRGQNVTFRCDPISEHNRLYWYRQTLGQGPEFLTYFQNEAQLEKSRLLSDRFSAERPKGSFSTLEIQRTEQGDSAMYLCASSGRTGSANQPQHFGDGTRLSIL.

The rearrangement joins TRBV7-6 to TRBJ2-5; TRBD1 matches 11 bases. The J call is in doubt because the DNA end fits TRBJ2-7 better. The CDR3 covers 15 residues. From germline, CDR1 is SGHVS and CDR2 FNYEAQ. The CDR3 DNA reads TGTGCCAGCAGCCAGGGGACAGGGGGGCCGAACGAGCAGTACTTC. This encodes CASSQGTGGPNEQYF.

This clone was picked up one time. The chain is built from TRBV28 and TRBJ2-3, with 8 bases that match TRBD1. The V gene end was trimmed by 1 base and the J gene end by 4 bases; junction bases not matched to a gene: 19. The CDR3 runs to 20 residues. Germline CDR1 reads MDHEN; CDR2 reads SYDVKM. CDR3 sequence reads: CASSLSTDRGRRLFADTQYF. CDR3 sequence (DNA): TGTGCCAGCAGTTTATCCACCGACAGGGGACGCCGCCTCTTTGCAGATACGCAGTATTTT.

The CDR3 protein is CSATHDQNEKLFF. DNA for the CDR3: TGCAGCGCAACCCACGATCAGAATGAAAAACTGTTTTTT. The chain recombines TRBV29-1 with TRBJ1-4; no firm D call. CDR1 and CDR2 from the germline V gene are SQVTM and ANQGSEA. The CDR3 spans 13 residues. Trimming shortened V by 7 bases and J by 5 bases, and 14 bases separated the two germline ends.

J is TRBJ2-1 and V is TRBV29-1; 14 bases are a match to TRBD2. The germline CDR1 and CDR2 sequences are SQVTM and ANQGSEA. The CDR3 is made up of 15 amino acids. The V segment lost 3 bases and the J segment 5 bases; nucleotides outside the gene matches: 3. The CDR3 sequence is CSVDGLAGGDNEQFF. CDR3 DNA sequence: TGCAGCGTTGACGGACTAGCGGGGGGTGACAATGAGCAGTTCTTC.

V gene TRBV4-3 combines with J gene TRBJ2-4, with D perhaps TRBD2 (5 bases). V shed 0 bases and J shed 4 bases, with 16 bases lying between them. Germline CDR1 is LGHNA and CDR2 is YSLEER. The CDR3 runs 17 residues. CDR3 bases: TGCGCCAGCAGCCAAGAATTAGGAGGCCAGATGAAAAACATTCAGTACTTC. Translated, it gives CASSQELGGQMKNIQYF.

V usage is TRBV29-1 and J usage is TRBJ1-2, with 7 bases lining up with TRBD1. The junction had 7 bases not matched to a gene; V was cut back by 5 bases and J by 4 bases. The germline V gene has CDR1 SQVTM and CDR2 ANQGSEA. The CDR3 runs 13 residues. CDR3 coding DNA: TGCAGCGTTATACCGGGACAGAGCTATGGCTACACCTTC. It yields the protein CSVIPGQSYGYTF.

The gene calls are TRBV27 and TRBJ2-7, with D possibly matching TRBD1 (5 bases). Germline CDR1 MNHEY, CDR2 SMNVEV (reference sequence). V lost 3 bases to trimming and J lost 2 bases, with 11 bases between them. There are 14 residues in the CDR3. CDR3 nucleotides: TGTGCCAGCAGTTTCCGGCAGGGCACCTACGAGCAGTACTTC. This translates into CASSFRQGTYEQYF.

The chain carries TRBV30 and TRBJ1-3; the match to TRBD1 covers 9 bases. Germline-derived CDR1 and CDR2 are GTSNPN and SVGIG (reference sequence). J was trimmed by 0 bases and V by 5 bases; bases with no gene match: 2. This CDR3 has 14 amino acids. DNA for the CDR3: TGTGCCTGGGGGACAGGGCTCTCTGGAAACACCATATATTTT. Residues: CAWGTGLSGNTIYF.